This TCR beta chain is drawn from a study of PD-1 blockade in classical Hodgkin lymphoma. Study-wide points: By cycle point C4D1, TCR diversity had risen significantly in CD4+ cells (but not CD8+ cells). In newly diagnosed patients, baseline TCR diversity was reportedly below that of healthy donors. The diversity seen at baseline in complete responders resembled that of newly diagnosed patients.

A word on this clone: What it binds is unknown.

CDR1 GTSNPN and CDR2 SVGIG come from the germline V gene (reference sequence). The CDR3 spans 10 residues. V dropped 2 bases and J dropped 6 bases, with 4 bases sitting between them. Every patient experienced relapse after autologous stem cell transplantation, and brentuximab vedotin exposure varied. Assay used: immunoSEQ multiplex PCR; TCRdb lists only in-frame clones, some missing. There are about 45,000 clones in the sample; around 76% occur only once, and around 2.8% lies in the top ten. The rearrangement uses TRBV30 and TRBJ1-1; D remains unclear. This receptor was obtained from a human donor with classical Hodgkin lymphoma. This sample comprised peripheral blood mononuclear cells (PBMCs), obtained before the second cycle of nivolumab. The CDR3: CAWSRAEAFF. The CDR3 DNA follows: TGTGCCTGGAGTCGGGCTGAAGCTTTCTTT. Based on the CDR3 plus reference TRBV30 and TRBJ1-1, the full variable domain is SQTIHQWPATLVQPVGSPLSLECTVEGTSNPNLYWYRQAAGRGLQLLFYSVGIGQISSEVPQNLSASRPQDRQFILSSKKLLLSDSGFYLCAWSRAEAFFGQGTRLTVV.